One and the same sample provided the 23 T cell receptor beta chains below, sequenced in a study of tumor-infiltrating lymphocytes in primary liver carcinoma. Starting from around 510 ng of total RNA, TCR beta cDNA was produced with a primer in the constant region. Slightly modified ARM-PCR, run as three nested multiplex PCR rounds, produced the TCR beta libraries. It was with TRBV1-TRBV30 forward primers and a C-beta reverse primer that the first two PCR rounds were run, at around 11 cycles each. TCRdb called the multiplex PCR reads again in MiXCR, with one record for every CDR3 protein. The sample lists roughly 86,000 distinct CDR3 sequences; just over 65% were seen once. Taking about 17-31 mg of unsorted bulk tissue, the authors co-extracted RNA and DNA. The sequenced material came from tumor-adjacent normal liver tissue. These receptors all come from a man aged 40-49 years with primary liver carcinoma and hepatitis B virus infection.

Ten or more counts support this clonotype. The V and J genes are TRBV5-5 and TRBJ2-1; maybe TRBD1 (6 bases). V lost 0 bases, J lost 6 bases, and 7 bases lay in between. Per the germline V gene, CDR1 is SGHKS and CDR2 is YYEKEE (reference sequence). There are 13 residues in the CDR3. DNA of the CDR3: TGTGCCAGCAGCTTGGGACAGGCCAATGAGCAGTTCTTC. Protein: CASSLGQANEQFF.

The V gene is TRBV11-2, the J gene TRBJ1-2, with a possible D match to TRBD1 (6 bases). Trimming shortened V by 4 bases and J by 8 bases, and 14 bases separated the two germline ends. The CDR3 totals 13 residues. CDR1 is SGHAT and CDR2 is FQNNGV in the germline V gene. CDR3 sequence: CASSSNPGEGYTF. The CDR3 bases are TGTGCCAGCAGCTCTAACCCAGGGGAAGGCTACACCTTC.

There are many counts of this clonotype. This chain joins TRBV4-1 and TRBJ2-1; no clear D. Germline V lookup: CDR1 MGHRA, CDR2 YSYEKL. CDR3 length: 12 residues. V was clipped by 3 bases and J by 7 bases, with 7 bases between them. The CDR3 protein is CASSQTPNEQFF. CDR3 sequence (DNA): TGCGCCAGCAGCCAGACACCAAATGAGCAGTTCTTC.

Concerning this clonotype: This CDR3 fails to terminate in the conserved phenylalanine or tryptophan, so it likely reflects a read error. The chain links TRBV11-2 to TRBJ1-1; D gene uncertain. Germline assignment: CDR1 SGHAT and CDR2 FQNNGV. Trimming shortened V by 4 bases and J by 7 bases, and 16 bases separated the two germline ends. This CDR3 has 14 amino acids. CDR3 protein: CASSSGLRDIEAFV. CDR3 nucleotides: TGTGCCAGCAGCTCCGGACTGAGAGACATTGAAGCTTTCGTT.

In the case of this clonotype: The junction does not match germline at one end; this may be a read error. The V call is TRBV11-2, the J call TRBJ1-4; possibly TRBD1 for D (5 bases). The CDR3 has 15 residues. Germline V CDR1 and CDR2: SGHAT, FQNNGV. CDR3 in DNA: TGTGCGAGCAACTTAGGGATCACCAGGGATGAAAAACTGTTTTTT. It codes for CASNLGITRDEKLFF.

This rearrangement joins TRBV11-3 to TRBJ2-1, with 8 bases that match TRBD1. The germline V gene has CDR1 SGHNT and CDR2 YENEEA. The CDR3 runs 13 residues. Trimming cost V 5 bases and J 13 bases; bases outside gene matches: 10. This chain's CDR3 is CASSPRDRGEQFF. CDR3 DNA: TGTGCCAGCAGCCCCCGTGACAGGGGCGAACAGTTCTTC.

This clonotype was recorded many times. The rearrangement uses TRBV29-1 and TRBJ2-2, with TRBD1 as a possible D gene (6 bases). In germline, CDR1 is SQVTM, CDR2 ANQGSEA. V was trimmed by 7 bases and J by 2 bases, leaving 14 bases between them. The CDR3 covers 14 residues. CDR3 region: CSGQPGQNTGELFF. The CDR3 DNA follows: TGCAGCGGGCAACCGGGACAAAACACCGGGGAGCTGTTTTTT.

About this clonotype itself: Without the conserved terminal phenylalanine or tryptophan, this CDR3 likely stems from a read error. The chain links TRBV28 to TRBJ2-7, with 8 bases aligning to TRBD2. The V gene's germline CDR1 is MDHEN and CDR2 SYDVKM. The length of the CDR3 is 13 residues. V lost 8 bases, J lost 7 bases, and 10 bases stayed unmatched. As DNA, the CDR3 is TGTGCCAGCGTGCAGCGGGAGACCGGAGAGCAGTACCTC. It is translated as CASVQRETGEQYL.

The chain has TRBV29-1 and TRBJ2-5; TRBD1 aligns across 7 bases. This CDR3 region has 15 residues. The germline gives CDR1 SQVTM, CDR2 ANQGSEA. In nucleotides, the CDR3 is TGCAGTATTGTAGAGATGACAGGGTGGCAAGAGACCCAGTACTTC. Translation gives CSIVEMTGWQETQYF.

As for this clonotype: One junction end disagrees with the germline gene, perhaps due to a read error. The J gene is TRBJ2-1, the V gene TRBV10-3; D may be TRBD2 (5 bases). The CDR3 runs 13 residues. Germline assignment: CDR1 ENHRY and CDR2 SYGVKD. The CDR3 here is CTISEHPEGERFF. The DNA for the CDR3 is TGTACCATCAGTGAACACCCCGAGGGTGAGCGGTTCTTC.

This clonotype appeared many times. This chain links TRBV12-3 or TRBV12-4 with TRBJ1-1, with a weak D call TRBD1 (5 bases). CDR3 length equals 12 residues. V lost 6 bases and J 4 bases, leaving 9 bases between the germline ends. The CDR3 sequence is CASSAGSTEAFF. The CDR3 nucleotides read TGTGCCAGCAGCGCAGGGAGCACTGAAGCTTTCTTT.

With regard to this clonotype: A much larger clone is a single base away; this may be a read error. The rearrangement links TRBV7-9 to TRBJ1-2, with 7 positions matching TRBD1. The germline V gene encodes CDR1 SEHNR and CDR2 FQNEAQ (reference sequence). This CDR3 is built from 13 residues. CDR3 DNA sequence: TGTGCCAGCAGTACGGGGACAGCCTATGGCTACGCCTTC. This encodes CASSTGTAYGYAF. The full variable domain, rest sourced from reference TRBV7-9 and TRBJ1-2, is DTGVSQNPRHKITKRGQNVTFRCDPISEHNRLYWYRQTLGQGPEFLTYFQNEAQLEKSRLLSDRFSAERPKGSFSTLEIQRTEQGDSAMYLCASSTGTAYGYAFGSGTRLTVV.

This clonotype was picked up many times. V and J are TRBV14 and TRBJ2-2; no firm D call. The CDR3 totals 13 residues. V lost 4 bases, J lost 5 bases, and 8 bases lay in between. Germline V gene sequence: CDR1 SGHDN, CDR2 FVKESK. The CDR3 nucleotides are TGTGCCAGCAGCCCAACACGGACCGGGGAGCTGTTTTTT. Translation gives CASSPTRTGELFF.

Notes on this clonotype: Since a much larger clone is just one base distant, this may be a read error. This sequence joins TRBV5-4 and TRBJ2-1; the match to TRBD2 covers 9 bases. This CDR3 contains 16 residues. Trimming at V came to 0 bases and at J to 7 bases, leaving 8 bases not matched to a gene. The germline V gene encodes CDR1 SGHNT and CDR2 YYREEE (reference sequence). The CDR3 protein is CASSLAGGSGRNEQFF. The CDR3 DNA reads as TGTGCCAGCAGCTTGGCCGGGGGTAGCGGGAGAAATGAGCAGTTCTTC.

This clonotype was observed once. The chain couples TRBV21-1 to TRBJ2-7; the DNA was not used to check the table's D call, TRBD2. TRBV21-1 is annotated as a pseudogene. The CDR3 is made up of 14 amino acids. The CDR3 region is CASSKWAPKYEQYF. The CDR3 DNA follows: TGTGCCAGCAGCAAATGGGCCCCGAAGTACGAGCAGTACTTC.

Comment on this clonotype: One junction end does not reproduce the germline sequence, and a read error may be involved. V gene TRBV11-2 combines with J gene TRBJ2-1, with a weak D call TRBD2 (5 bases). The germline V gene has CDR1 SGHAT and CDR2 FQNNGV. CDR3 length: 14 residues. This CDR3 is CASSLVAGYNDQFF. CDR3 nucleotide sequence: TGTGCCAGCAGTTTAGTCGCGGGTTACAATGATCAGTTCTTC.

Note on this clonotype: The junction and the germline gene differ at one end; a read error may be behind it. The chain uses TRBV29-1 and TRBJ2-1, with TRBD2 matching over 8 bases. Germline V gene data show CDR1 as SQVTM and CDR2 as ANQGSEA. The CDR3 has 14 residues. The CDR3 nucleotides are TGCAGCGTCGCACTAGCGGAAGGAGGCAATGAGCAGGTCTTC. This gives the protein CSVALAEGGNEQVF.

A single count supports this clonotype. The chain joins TRBV4-1 to TRBJ2-2; weak D call: TRBD2 (5 bases). V was clipped by 7 bases and J by 7 bases, with 16 bases between them. This CDR3 region has 14 residues. Germline CDR1 MGHRA, CDR2 YSYEKL. DNA of the CDR3: TGCGCCAGCATCCGAGGAGCCGGGATCGGGGAGCTGTTTTTT. Translation: CASIRGAGIGELFF.

Points on this clonotype: An end of the junction does not agree with germline; a read error may underlie this. The J gene is TRBJ1-5, the V gene TRBV28, with D unresolved. Germline CDR1 MDHEN, CDR2 SYDVKM. The CDR3 is made up of 13 amino acids. CDR3 sequence reads: CASRAQSNQPRHF. DNA of the CDR3: TGTGCCAGCAGGGCTCAAAGCAATCAGCCCCGGCATTTT.

The chain links TRBV28 to TRBJ2-7; D possibly uses TRBD1 or TRBD2 (7 bases each). V was pared by 7 bases and J by 6 bases, with 22 bases between. This CDR3 contains 15 residues. Per the germline V gene, CDR1 is MDHEN and CDR2 is SYDVKM. The CDR3 region is CASTLGSGGDCEQYF. CDR3 nucleotide sequence: TGTGCCAGCACTTTGGGGTCAGGGGGGGACTGCGAGCAGTACTTC.

This chain uses TRBV4-2 with TRBJ2-2; D is ambiguous. This CDR3 region has 16 residues. The V gene lost 3 bases and the J gene lost 5 bases, with 16 bases spanning the gap. Germline V gene data show CDR1 as LGHNA and CDR2 as YNFKEQ. The CDR3: CASSHAPAGPTGELFF. DNA for the CDR3: TGTGCCAGCAGCCATGCACCAGCAGGCCCGACCGGGGAGCTGTTTTTT.

As for this clonotype: A junction boundary mismatches the germline segment, possibly from a read error. The chain employs TRBV29-1 and TRBJ1-1, with 8 bases identical to TRBD1. Germline V gene sequence: CDR1 SQVTM, CDR2 ANQGSEA. There are 14 residues in the CDR3. Here the CDR3 DNA reads TGTAGCGTTGGAGGGCAGGGGGCGCGCAGTGAAGCTTTCTTT. Protein sequence: CSVGGQGARSEAFF.

Turning to this clonotype: Being one base from a much bigger clone, this may be a read error. The V gene is TRBV29-1, the J gene TRBJ2-2; tentatively, D is TRBD1 or TRBD2 (5 bases each). CDR1 SQVTM and CDR2 ANQGSEA come from the germline V gene. This CDR3 contains 15 residues. The CDR3 reads CSVAGDGSNTGKLFF. In DNA, the CDR3 is TGCAGCGTCGCTGGGGACGGTTCGAACACCGGGAAGCTGTTTTTT.